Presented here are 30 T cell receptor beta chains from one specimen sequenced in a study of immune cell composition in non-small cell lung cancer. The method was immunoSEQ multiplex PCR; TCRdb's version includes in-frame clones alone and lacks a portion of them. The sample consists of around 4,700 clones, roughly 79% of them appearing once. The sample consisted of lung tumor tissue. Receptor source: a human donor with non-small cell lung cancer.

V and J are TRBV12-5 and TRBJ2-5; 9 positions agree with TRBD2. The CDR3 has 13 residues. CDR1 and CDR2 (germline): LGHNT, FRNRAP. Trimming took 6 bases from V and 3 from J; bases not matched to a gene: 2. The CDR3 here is CASGIAGEETQYF. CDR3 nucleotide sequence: TGTGCTAGTGGAATAGCGGGGGAAGAGACCCAGTACTTC.

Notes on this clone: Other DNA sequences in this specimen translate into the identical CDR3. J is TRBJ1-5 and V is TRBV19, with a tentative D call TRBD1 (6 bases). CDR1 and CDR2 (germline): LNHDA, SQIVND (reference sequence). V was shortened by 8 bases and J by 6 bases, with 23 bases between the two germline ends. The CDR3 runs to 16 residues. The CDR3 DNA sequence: TGTGCCAGTTCCCCACGCTGGGACATCGGCATTCAGCCCCAGCATTTT. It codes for CASSPRWDIGIQPQHF.

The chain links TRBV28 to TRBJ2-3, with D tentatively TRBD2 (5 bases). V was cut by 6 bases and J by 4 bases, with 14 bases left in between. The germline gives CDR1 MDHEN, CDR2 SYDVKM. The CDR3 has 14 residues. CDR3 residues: CASSSPLGADTQYF. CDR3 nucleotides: TGTGCCAGCAGCTCCCCTCTGGGAGCAGATACGCAGTATTTT.

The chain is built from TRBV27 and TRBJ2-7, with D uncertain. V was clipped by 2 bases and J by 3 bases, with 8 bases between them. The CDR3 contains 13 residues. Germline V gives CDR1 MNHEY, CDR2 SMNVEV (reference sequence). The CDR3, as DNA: TGTGCCAGCAGTTTAAGAGCGTACTACGAGCAGTACTTC. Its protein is CASSLRAYYEQYF.

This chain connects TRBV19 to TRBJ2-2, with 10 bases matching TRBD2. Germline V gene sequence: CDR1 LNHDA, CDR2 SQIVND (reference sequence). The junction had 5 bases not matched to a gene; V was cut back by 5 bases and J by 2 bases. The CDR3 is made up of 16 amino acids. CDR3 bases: TGTGCCAGTAGTCGCCCTAGCGGGAGTAACACCGGGGAGCTGTTTTTT. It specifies CASSRPSGSNTGELFF.

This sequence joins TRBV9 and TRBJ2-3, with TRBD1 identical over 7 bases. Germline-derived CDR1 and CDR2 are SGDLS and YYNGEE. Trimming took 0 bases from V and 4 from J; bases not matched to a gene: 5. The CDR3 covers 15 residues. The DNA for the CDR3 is TGTGCCAGCAGCGTAGCCGGGACAGCAGCAGATACGCAGTATTTT. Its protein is CASSVAGTAADTQYF.

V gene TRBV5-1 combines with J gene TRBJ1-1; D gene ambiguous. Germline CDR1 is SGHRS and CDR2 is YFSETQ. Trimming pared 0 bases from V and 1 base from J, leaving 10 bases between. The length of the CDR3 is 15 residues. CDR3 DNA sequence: TGCGCCAGCAGCTTGGCTCCAGCGGGGAACACTGAAGCTTTCTTT. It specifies CASSLAPAGNTEAFF. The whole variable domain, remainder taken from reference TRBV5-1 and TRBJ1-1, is KAGVTQTPRYLIKTRGQQVTLSCSPISGHRSVSWYQQTPGQGLQFLFEYFSETQRNKGNFPGRFSGRQFSNSRSEMNVSTLELGDSALYLCASSLAPAGNTEAFFGQGTRLTVV.

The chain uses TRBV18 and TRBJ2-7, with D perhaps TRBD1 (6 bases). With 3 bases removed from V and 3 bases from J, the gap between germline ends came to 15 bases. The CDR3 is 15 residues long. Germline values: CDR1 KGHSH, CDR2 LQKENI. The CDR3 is CASSPGTTALYEQYF. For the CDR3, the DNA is TGTGCCAGCTCACCCGGGACAACCGCCCTCTACGAGCAGTACTTC.

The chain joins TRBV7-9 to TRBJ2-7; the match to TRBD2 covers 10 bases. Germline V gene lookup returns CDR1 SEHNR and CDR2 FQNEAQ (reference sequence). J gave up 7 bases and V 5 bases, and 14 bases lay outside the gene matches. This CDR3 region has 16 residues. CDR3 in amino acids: CASSPLGLAGVGEQYF. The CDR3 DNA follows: TGTGCCAGCAGCCCCCTCGGGCTAGCGGGAGTGGGGGAGCAGTACTTC.

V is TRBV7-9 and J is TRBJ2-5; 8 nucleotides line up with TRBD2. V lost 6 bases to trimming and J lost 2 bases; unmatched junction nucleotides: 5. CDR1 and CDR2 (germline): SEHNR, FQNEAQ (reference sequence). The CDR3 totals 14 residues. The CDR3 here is CASRISGNQETQYF. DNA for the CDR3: TGTGCCAGCAGGATTAGCGGGAATCAAGAGACCCAGTACTTC.

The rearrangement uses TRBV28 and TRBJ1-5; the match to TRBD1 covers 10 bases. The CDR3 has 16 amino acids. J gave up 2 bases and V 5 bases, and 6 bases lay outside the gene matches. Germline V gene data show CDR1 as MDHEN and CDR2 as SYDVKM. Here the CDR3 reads CASSTRDRGGNQPQHF. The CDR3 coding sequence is TGTGCCAGCAGTACTCGGGACAGGGGTGGCAATCAGCCCCAGCATTTT.

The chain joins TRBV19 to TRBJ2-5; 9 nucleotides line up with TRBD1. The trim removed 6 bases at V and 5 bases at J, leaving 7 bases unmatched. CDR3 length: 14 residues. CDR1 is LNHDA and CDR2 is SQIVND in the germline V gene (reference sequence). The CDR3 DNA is TGTGCCAGTAGGGGACAGGGTAGCAAGGAGACCCAGTACTTC. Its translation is CASRGQGSKETQYF.

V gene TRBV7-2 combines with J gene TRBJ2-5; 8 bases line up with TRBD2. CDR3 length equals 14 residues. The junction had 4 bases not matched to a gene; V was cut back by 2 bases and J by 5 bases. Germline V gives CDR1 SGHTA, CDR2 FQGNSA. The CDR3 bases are TGTGCCAGCAGCTTAAGCGGGAGCCGGGAGACCCAGTACTTC. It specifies CASSLSGSRETQYF.

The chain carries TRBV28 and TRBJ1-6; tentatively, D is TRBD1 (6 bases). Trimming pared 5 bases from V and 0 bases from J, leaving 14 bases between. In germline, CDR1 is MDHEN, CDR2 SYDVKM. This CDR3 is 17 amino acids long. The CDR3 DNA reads TGTGCCAGCAGTGCCCCGGGACAAAGCTCCTATAATTCACCCCTCCACTTT. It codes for CASSAPGQSSYNSPLHF. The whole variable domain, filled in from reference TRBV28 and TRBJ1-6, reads DVKVTQSSRYLVKRTGEKVFLECVQDMDHENMFWYRQDPGLGLRLIYFSYDVKMKEKGDIPEGYSVSREKKERFSLILESASTNQTSMYLCASSAPGQSSYNSPLHFGNGTRLTVT.

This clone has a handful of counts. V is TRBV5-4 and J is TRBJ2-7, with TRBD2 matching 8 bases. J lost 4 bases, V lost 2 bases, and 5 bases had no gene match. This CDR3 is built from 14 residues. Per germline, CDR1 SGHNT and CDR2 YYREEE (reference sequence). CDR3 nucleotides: TGTGCCAGCAGCTTAGGAAGCGGGAGTTACGAGCAGTACTTC. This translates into CASSLGSGSYEQYF.

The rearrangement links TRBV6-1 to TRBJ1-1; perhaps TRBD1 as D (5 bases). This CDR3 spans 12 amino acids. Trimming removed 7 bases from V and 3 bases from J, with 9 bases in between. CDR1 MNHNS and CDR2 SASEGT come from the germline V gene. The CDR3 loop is CASIRVDTEAFF. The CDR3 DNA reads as TGTGCCAGCATCAGGGTTGACACTGAAGCTTTCTTT.

The CDR3 region has the DNA TGTGCCAGCTCACCAGACAGGTCCGGAAACACCATATATTTT. Translating it yields CASSPDRSGNTIYF. The rearrangement links TRBV18 to TRBJ1-3; maybe TRBD1 (6 bases). Germline CDR1 is KGHSH and CDR2 is LQKENI. The CDR3 is 14 amino acids. The V end was cut by 2 bases, the J end by 4 bases, with 9 bases between.

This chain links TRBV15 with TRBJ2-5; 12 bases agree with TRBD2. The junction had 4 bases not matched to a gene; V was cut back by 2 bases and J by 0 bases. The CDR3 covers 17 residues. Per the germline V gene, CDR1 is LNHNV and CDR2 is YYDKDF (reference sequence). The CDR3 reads CATSRRRTSGDQETQYF. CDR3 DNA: TGTGCCACCAGCAGACGACGGACTAGCGGGGACCAAGAGACCCAGTACTTC.

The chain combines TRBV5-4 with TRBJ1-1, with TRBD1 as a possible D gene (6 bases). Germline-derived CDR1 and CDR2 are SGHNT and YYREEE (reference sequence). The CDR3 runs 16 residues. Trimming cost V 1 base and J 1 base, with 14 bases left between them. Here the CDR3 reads CASSLHRARRNTEAFF. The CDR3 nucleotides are TGTGCCAGCAGCTTGCACAGGGCCAGGAGGAACACTGAAGCTTTCTTT. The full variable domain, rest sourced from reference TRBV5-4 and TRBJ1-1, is ETGVTQSPTHLIKTRGQQVTLRCSSQSGHNTVSWYQQALGQGPQFIFQYYREEENGRGNFPPRFSGLQFPNYSSELNVNALELDDSALYLCASSLHRARRNTEAFFGQGTRLTVV.

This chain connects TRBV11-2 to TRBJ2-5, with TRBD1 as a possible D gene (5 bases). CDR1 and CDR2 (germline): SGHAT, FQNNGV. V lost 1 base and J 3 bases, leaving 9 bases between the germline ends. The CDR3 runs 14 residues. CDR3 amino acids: CASSLGQTEETQYF. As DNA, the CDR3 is TGTGCCAGCAGCTTAGGGCAGACAGAAGAGACCCAGTACTTC.

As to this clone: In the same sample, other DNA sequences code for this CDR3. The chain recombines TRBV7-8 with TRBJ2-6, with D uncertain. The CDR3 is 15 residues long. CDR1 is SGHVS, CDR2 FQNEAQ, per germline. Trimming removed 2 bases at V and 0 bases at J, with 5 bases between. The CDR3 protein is CASSLPSSGANVLTF. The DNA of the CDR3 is TGTGCCAGCAGCTTACCGAGCTCTGGGGCCAACGTCCTGACTTTC. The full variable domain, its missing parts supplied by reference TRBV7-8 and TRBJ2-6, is GAGVSQSPRYKVAKRGQDVALRCDPISGHVSLFWYQQALGQGPEFLTYFQNEAQLDKSGLPSDRFFAERPEGSVSTLKIQRTQQEDSAVYLCASSLPSSGANVLTFGAGSRLTVL.

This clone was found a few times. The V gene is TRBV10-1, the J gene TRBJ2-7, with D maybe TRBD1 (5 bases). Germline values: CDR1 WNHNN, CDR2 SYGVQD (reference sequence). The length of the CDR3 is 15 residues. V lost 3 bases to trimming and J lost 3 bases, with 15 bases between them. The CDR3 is CASSESSKGFYEQYF. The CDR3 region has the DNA TGCGCCAGCAGTGAAAGCTCGAAGGGGTTCTACGAGCAGTACTTC.

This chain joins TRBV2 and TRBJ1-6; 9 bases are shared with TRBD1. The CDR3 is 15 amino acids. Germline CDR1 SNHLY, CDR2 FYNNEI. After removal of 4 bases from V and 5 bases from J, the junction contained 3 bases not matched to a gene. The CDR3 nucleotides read TGTGCCAGCAGTGGGGGACAGGGACATAATTCACCCCTCCACTTT. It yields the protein CASSGGQGHNSPLHF.

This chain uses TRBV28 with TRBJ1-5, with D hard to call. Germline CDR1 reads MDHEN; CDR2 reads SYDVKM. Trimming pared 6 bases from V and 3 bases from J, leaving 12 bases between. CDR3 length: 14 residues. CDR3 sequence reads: CASSPVADNQPQHF. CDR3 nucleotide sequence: TGTGCCAGCAGCCCTGTAGCGGACAATCAGCCCCAGCATTTT.

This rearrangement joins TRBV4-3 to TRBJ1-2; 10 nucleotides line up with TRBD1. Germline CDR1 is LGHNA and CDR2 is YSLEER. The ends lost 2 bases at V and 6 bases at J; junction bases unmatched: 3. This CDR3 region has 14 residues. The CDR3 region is CASSQLGTGDGYTF. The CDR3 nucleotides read TGCGCCAGCAGCCAATTAGGGACAGGGGATGGCTACACCTTC.

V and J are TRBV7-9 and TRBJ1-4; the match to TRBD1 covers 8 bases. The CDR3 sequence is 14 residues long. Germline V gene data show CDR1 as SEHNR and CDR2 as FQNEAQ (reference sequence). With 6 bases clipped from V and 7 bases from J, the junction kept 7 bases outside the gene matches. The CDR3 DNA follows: TGTGCCAGCAGGCCAGGACAGGGTGGTGAAAAACTGTTTTTT. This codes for CASRPGQGGEKLFF. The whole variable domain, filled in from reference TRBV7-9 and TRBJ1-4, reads DTGVSQNPRHKITKRGQNVTFRCDPISEHNRLYWYRQTLGQGPEFLTYFQNEAQLEKSRLLSDRFSAERPKGSFSTLEIQRTEQGDSAMYLCASRPGQGGEKLFFGSGTQLSVL.

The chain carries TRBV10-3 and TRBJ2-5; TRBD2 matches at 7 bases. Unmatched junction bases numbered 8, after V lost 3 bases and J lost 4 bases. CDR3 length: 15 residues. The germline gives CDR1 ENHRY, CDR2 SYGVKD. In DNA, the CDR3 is TGTGCCATCAGTGAAAGTGGTAGCGGGCGAGAGACCCAGTACTTC. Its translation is CAISESGSGRETQYF.

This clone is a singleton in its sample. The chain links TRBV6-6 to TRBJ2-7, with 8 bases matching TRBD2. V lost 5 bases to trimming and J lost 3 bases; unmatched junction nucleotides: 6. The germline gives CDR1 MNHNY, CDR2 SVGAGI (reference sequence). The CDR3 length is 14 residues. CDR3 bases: TGTGCCAGCAGTATATCCGGGACTAGCTACGAGCAGTACTTC. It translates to CASSISGTSYEQYF.

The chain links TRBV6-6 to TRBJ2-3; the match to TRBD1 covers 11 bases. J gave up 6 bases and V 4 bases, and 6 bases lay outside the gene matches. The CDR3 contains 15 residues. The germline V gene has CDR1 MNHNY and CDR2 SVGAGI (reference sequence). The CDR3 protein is CASSSRDRGLDTQYF. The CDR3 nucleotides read TGTGCCAGCAGTTCCAGGGACAGGGGGTTGGATACGCAGTATTTT.

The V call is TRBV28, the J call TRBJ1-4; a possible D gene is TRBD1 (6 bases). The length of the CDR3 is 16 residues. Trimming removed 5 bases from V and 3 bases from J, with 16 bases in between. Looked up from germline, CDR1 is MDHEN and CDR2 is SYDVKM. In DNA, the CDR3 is TGTGCCAGCAGTGGGGGAGGGGGAGGGGCTAATGAAAAACTGTTTTTT. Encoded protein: CASSGGGGGANEKLFF.